This T cell receptor (beta chain) is drawn from a study of blood T cells in healthy people across ages. Next came a second PCR, run for about 7 to 11 cycles, which used a sample-barcoded 5' primer along with a J-beta primer mix. TCRdb called the 5' RACE reads again in MiXCR, with one record for every CDR3 protein. There are 1.5 million to 2 million distinct CDR3 sequences in the sample; about 39% occur only once, and roughly 23% lies in the top ten. J lost 0 bases, V lost 1 base, and 6 bases had no gene match. The CDR3 covers 17 residues. CDR1 is LGHDT and CDR2 is YNNKEL in the germline V gene (reference sequence).

V usage is TRBV3-1 and J usage is TRBJ2-7, with 10 bases aligning to TRBD1. The TCR comes from a human donor in good health. Sequencing was done on a sample of blood. The CDR3 bases are TGTGCCAGCAGCCAAGGTGGTGGGACAGGGGTCTCCTACGAGCAGTACTTC. Translation: CASSQGGGTGVSYEQYF.